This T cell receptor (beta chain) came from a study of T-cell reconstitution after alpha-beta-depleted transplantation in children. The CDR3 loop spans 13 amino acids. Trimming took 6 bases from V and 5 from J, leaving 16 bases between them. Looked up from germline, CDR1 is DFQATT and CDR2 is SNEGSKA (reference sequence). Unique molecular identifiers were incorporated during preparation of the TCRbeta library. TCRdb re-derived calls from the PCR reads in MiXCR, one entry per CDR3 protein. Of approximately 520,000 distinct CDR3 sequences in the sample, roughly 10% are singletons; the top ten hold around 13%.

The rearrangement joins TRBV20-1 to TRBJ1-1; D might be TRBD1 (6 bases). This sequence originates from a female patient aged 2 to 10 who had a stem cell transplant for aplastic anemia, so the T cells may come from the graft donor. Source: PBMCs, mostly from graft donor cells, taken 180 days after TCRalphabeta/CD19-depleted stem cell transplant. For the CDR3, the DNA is TGCAGTGCCCGATCTCAGGGGTGGACTGAAGCTTTCTTT. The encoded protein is CSARSQGWTEAFF.